Following are 21 T cell receptor beta chains from one sample sequenced in a study of blood T cells in healthy people across ages. A second PCR of 7 to 11 cycles used a sample-barcoded 5' primer and a J-beta primer mix. TCRdb reanalysed the 5' RACE reads using MiXCR and keeps one entry per CDR3 protein. Of hundreds of thousands of distinct CDR3 sequences listed, 50% to 65% were seen once; the top ten hold approximately 40%. Sequences were obtained from blood. Receptors originate from a man older than 75 in good health.

There are a few counts of this clonotype. The rearrangement links TRBV7-9 to TRBJ2-3; TRBD2 is a possible D gene (5 bases). Germline CDR1 and CDR2: SEHNR and FQNEAQ (reference sequence). V shed 1 base and J shed 6 bases, with 11 bases lying between them. The CDR3 has 14 amino acids. CDR3 nucleotides: TGTGCCAGCAGCTTAGACGGTACGGGGGATACGCAGTATTTT. Translated: CASSLDGTGDTQYF.

The chain couples TRBV12-3 or TRBV12-4 to TRBJ1-2; D is possibly TRBD1 (5 bases). The CDR3 length is 17 residues. V was clipped by 0 bases and J by 0 bases, with 14 bases between them. The chain's CDR3 is CASSLAGAGSSNYGYTF. The CDR3 DNA reads as TGTGCCAGCAGTTTAGCAGGGGCAGGGTCCTCTAACTATGGCTACACCTTC.

The genes are TRBV9 and TRBJ2-1, with 9 nucleotides matching TRBD2. V lost 8 bases and J lost 8; bases outside the gene matches: 11. The CDR3 extends over 14 amino acids. CDR1 and CDR2 (germline): SGDLS, YYNGEE. CDR3 residues: CASSFASGNYEQFF. The CDR3 DNA reads as TGTGCCAGTAGTTTTGCTAGCGGGAATTATGAGCAGTTCTTC.

This CDR3 is CASSIIAFGEQFF. CDR3 coding DNA: TGTGCCAGCAGTATAATAGCTTTTGGTGAGCAGTTCTTC. The V call is TRBV6-6, the J call TRBJ2-1, with unresolved D. Germline CDR1 is MNHNY and CDR2 is SVGAGI (reference sequence). The CDR3 extends over 13 amino acids. V was cut by 5 bases and J by 9 bases, with 14 bases left in between.

This clonotype has only a few counts. This chain connects TRBV6-5 to TRBJ2-1; no clear D gene. The CDR3 has 13 residues. The V end lost 6 bases, the J end lost 5 bases, and 11 bases lay between the germline ends. The germline gives CDR1 MNHEY, CDR2 SVGAGI. CDR3 sequence reads: CASSRTINNEQFF. The CDR3 DNA is TGTGCCAGCAGCCGTACTATTAACAATGAGCAGTTCTTC.

The V gene is TRBV29-1, the J gene TRBJ1-1; possible D gene TRBD1, 6 bases. In germline, CDR1 is SQVTM, CDR2 ANQGSEA. The CDR3 is 14 amino acids. The germline V and J ends were trimmed by 2 bases and 5 bases, with 15 bases remaining between them. DNA for the CDR3: TGCAGCGTTGAACTCGGGGGCGCAGGTACTGAAGCTTTCTTT. Translating gives CSVELGGAGTEAFF.

The sample holds many counts of this clonotype. The J gene is TRBJ2-3, the V gene TRBV27; tentative D call: TRBD2 (5 bases). Germline assignment: CDR1 MNHEY and CDR2 SMNVEV (reference sequence). The CDR3 extends over 13 amino acids. V was clipped by 4 bases and J by 8 bases, with 13 bases between them. The DNA for the CDR3 is TGTGCCAGCAGTTCTACGGCTGCGGGTACGCAGTATTTT. The encoded protein is CASSSTAAGTQYF.

The V and J genes are TRBV12-3 or TRBV12-4 and TRBJ1-1; TRBD1 agrees at 11 bases. With V trimmed by 4 bases and J by 5 bases, 3 bases remained unmatched. CDR3 length: 14 amino acids. This CDR3 reads CASSWGTGGTEAFF. CDR3 nucleotide sequence: TGTGCCAGCAGTTGGGGGACAGGGGGTACTGAAGCTTTCTTT.

The J gene is TRBJ2-1, the V gene TRBV20-1; D perhaps matches TRBD1 (7 bases). In germline, CDR1 is DFQATT, CDR2 SNEGSKA (reference sequence). Deletions cut 3 bases from V and 7 bases from J, with 13 bases between. The CDR3 covers 13 residues. The DNA of the CDR3 is TGCAGTGCTAGGTGGCAGGGGGGTAATGAGCAGTTCTTC. It codes for CSARWQGGNEQFF.

V and J are TRBV5-5 and TRBJ2-3; D is perhaps TRBD1 (6 bases). Per the germline V gene, CDR1 is SGHKS and CDR2 is YYEKEE (reference sequence). The CDR3 extends over 18 amino acids. Trimming left V 4 bases short and J 0 bases short, with 21 bases between. CDR3 residues: CASSEWEQGVTSTDTQYF. In DNA form, the CDR3 reads TGTGCCAGCAGCGAATGGGAACAGGGTGTCACTAGCACAGATACGCAGTATTTT.

V usage is TRBV3-1 and J usage is TRBJ1-5, with D hard to call. Germline-derived CDR1 and CDR2 are LGHDT and YNNKEL (reference sequence). Trimming pared 1 base from V and 7 bases from J, leaving 5 bases between. The CDR3 is made up of 12 amino acids. The DNA for the CDR3 is TGTGCCAGCAGCCAAGCGGGGCAGCCCCAGCATTTT. Encoded protein: CASSQAGQPQHF.

The chain uses TRBV6-1 and TRBJ2-7; the match to TRBD1 covers 9 bases. CDR1 MNHNS and CDR2 SASEGT come from the germline V gene. The V gene end was trimmed by 6 bases and the J gene end by 0 bases; junction bases not matched to a gene: 15. The CDR3 extends over 18 amino acids. CDR3 sequence: CASRRDRVLSGNSYEQYF. The CDR3 bases are TGTGCCAGCAGACGGGACAGGGTTTTGAGCGGGAACTCCTACGAGCAGTACTTC.

The J gene is TRBJ2-5, the V gene TRBV6-5; TRBD1 agrees at 8 bases. Trimming removed 4 bases from V and 1 base from J; junction bases left unmatched: 8. The CDR3 totals 16 residues. The germline V gene has CDR1 MNHEY and CDR2 SVGAGI. This chain's CDR3 is CASSFNSGQGQETQYF. The CDR3 region has the DNA TGTGCCAGCAGTTTTAATTCCGGACAGGGCCAAGAGACCCAGTACTTC.

This rearrangement joins TRBV29-1 to TRBJ2-2; D remains ambiguous. The CDR3 loop spans 14 amino acids. Trimming pared 7 bases from V and 1 base from J, leaving 13 bases between. Germline assignment: CDR1 SQVTM and CDR2 ANQGSEA. CDR3 sequence: CSARGLLNTGELFF. CDR3 DNA: TGCAGCGCCCGTGGGCTACTGAACACCGGGGAGCTGTTTTTT.

This sequence joins TRBV19 and TRBJ1-6, with 7 bases identical to TRBD1. V lost 4 bases and J lost 7; bases outside the gene matches: 13. CDR1 is LNHDA, CDR2 SQIVND, per germline (reference sequence). The CDR3 loop spans 17 amino acids. The CDR3, as DNA: TGTGCCAGTAGTACCACTGCAGGACAGGCTCTGAATTCACCCCTCCACTTT. This gives the protein CASSTTAGQALNSPLHF.

The chain combines TRBV7-3 with TRBJ1-2; possible D gene TRBD1, 5 bases. Trimming stripped 3 bases from V and 6 bases from J, with 17 bases between. The CDR3 has 15 amino acids. CDR1 is SGHTA and CDR2 is FQGTGA in the germline V gene. CDR3 sequence (DNA): TGTGCCAGCAGCTTCACCCCGGGACGGGGCCATGGCTACACCTTC. This gives the protein CASSFTPGRGHGYTF. The complete variable domain, with remaining parts taken from reference TRBV7-3 and TRBJ1-2, reads GAGVSQTPSNKVTEKGKYVELRCDPISGHTALYWYRQSLGQGPEFLIYFQGTGAADDSGLPNDRFFAVRPEGSVSTLKIQRTERGDSAVYLCASSFTPGRGHGYTFGSGTRLTVV.

V is TRBV29-1 and J is TRBJ2-3; either TRBD1 or TRBD2 may fit D (5 bases each). Trimming took off 1 base at V and 14 bases at J, with 19 bases between the two ends. The germline CDR1 and CDR2 sequences are SQVTM and ANQGSEA. The CDR3 loop spans 13 amino acids. CDR3 nucleotides: TGCAGCGTTGAAGGGCCAGGGACCAGATACGCGTATTTT. It is translated as CSVEGPGTRYAYF.

The J gene is TRBJ1-2, the V gene TRBV7-9, with 9 positions matching TRBD1. This CDR3 region has 15 residues. The germline CDR1 and CDR2 sequences are SEHNR and FQNEAQ (reference sequence). With V trimmed by 7 bases and J by 5 bases, 11 bases remained unmatched. This CDR3 is CASKESQDRGYGYTF. The CDR3 region has the DNA TGTGCCAGCAAAGAATCCCAGGACAGGGGATATGGCTACACCTTC.

In its sample, this clonotype was seen a few times. The rearrangement links TRBV11-1 to TRBJ2-5, with TRBD2 as a possible D gene (5 bases). V dropped 6 bases and J dropped 2 bases, with 16 bases sitting between them. Per the germline V gene, CDR1 is SGHAT and CDR2 is FQDESV (reference sequence). The CDR3 has 15 residues. The CDR3 loop is CASSPRRAVQETQYF. The CDR3 DNA reads TGTGCCAGCAGTCCCCGGCGGGCAGTACAAGAGACCCAGTACTTC. The complete variable domain, with remaining parts taken from reference TRBV11-1 and TRBJ2-5, reads EAEVAQSPRYKITEKSQAVAFWCDPISGHATLYWYRQILGQGPELLVQFQDESVVDDSQLPKDRFSAERLKGVDSTLKIQPAELGDSAMYLCASSPRRAVQETQYFGPGTRLLVL.

This clonotype was detected a few times. The V and J genes are TRBV4-2 and TRBJ1-1; D not resolved. The V end was cut by 0 bases, the J end by 1 base, with 6 bases between. This CDR3 has 14 amino acids. Per germline, CDR1 LGHNA and CDR2 YNFKEQ. CDR3 sequence reads: CASSQDWANTEAFF. DNA of the CDR3: TGTGCCAGCAGCCAAGATTGGGCGAACACTGAAGCTTTCTTT.

The rearrangement uses TRBV27 and TRBJ2-7; D is uncertain. The J call may be faulty, since TRBJ2-5 better matches the DNA end. In germline, CDR1 is MNHEY, CDR2 SMNVEV (reference sequence). The CDR3 runs 15 residues. Written as DNA, the CDR3 is TGTGCCAGCAGCGGAGACGTAGAGCTACGGGAGACCCAGTACTTC. Translating it yields CASSGDVELRETQYF.